This T cell receptor (beta chain) is from a study of patients and donors after allogeneic stem cell transplantation. TCRdb ran MiXCR on the RT-PCR reads and lists one entry per CDR3 protein. This sample has fewer than 200,000 distinct CDR3 sequences; over 25% occur once, and the top ten carry less than 3.5%. V gave up 4 bases and J gave up 4 bases, with 23 bases separating them. This CDR3 contains 17 residues. Germline-derived CDR1 and CDR2 are SGHVS and FQNEAQ. V usage is TRBV7-8 and J usage is TRBJ2-7; TRBD1 might be the D (6 bases). The receptor was isolated from a human donor who was either an allogeneic HSCT recipient or a stem cell or donor lymphocyte infusion donor (not recorded which). It is not recorded whose cells these are; they may come from a transplant donor. Material: blood, either unsorted or a sorted T cell fraction (not recorded which). The CDR3 here is CASSYGTAIGGKYEQYF. The CDR3 region has the DNA TGTGCCAGCAGCTACGGAACGGCCATAGGGGGAAAATACGAGCAGTACTTC.